The clone carrying this TCR beta chain was counted between two and nine times. The record originates from a study of Graves' ophthalmopathy and Graves' hyperthyroidism. The study amplified TCR beta CDR3 regions using RNA transcripts. First-round RT-PCR with HTBI primers preceded a second-round multiplex PCR. TCRdb reprocessed the multiplex PCR reads with MiXCR, giving one entry per CDR3 protein. The sample gives hundreds of thousands of distinct CDR3 sequences, 40% of which show up once; around 40% is in the top ten. CDR3 length: 15 amino acids. The germline V and J ends were trimmed by 1 base and 0 bases, with 10 bases remaining between them. Germline V CDR1 and CDR2: SGDLS, YYNGEE.

Source material: peripheral blood. The J gene is TRBJ2-5, the V gene TRBV9; D is undetermined. The sequence came from an adult man with Graves' ophthalmopathy. The CDR3 DNA follows: TGTGCCAGCAGCGTATTTAGCTCCAACCAAGAGACCCAGTACTTC. Residues: CASSVFSSNQETQYF.